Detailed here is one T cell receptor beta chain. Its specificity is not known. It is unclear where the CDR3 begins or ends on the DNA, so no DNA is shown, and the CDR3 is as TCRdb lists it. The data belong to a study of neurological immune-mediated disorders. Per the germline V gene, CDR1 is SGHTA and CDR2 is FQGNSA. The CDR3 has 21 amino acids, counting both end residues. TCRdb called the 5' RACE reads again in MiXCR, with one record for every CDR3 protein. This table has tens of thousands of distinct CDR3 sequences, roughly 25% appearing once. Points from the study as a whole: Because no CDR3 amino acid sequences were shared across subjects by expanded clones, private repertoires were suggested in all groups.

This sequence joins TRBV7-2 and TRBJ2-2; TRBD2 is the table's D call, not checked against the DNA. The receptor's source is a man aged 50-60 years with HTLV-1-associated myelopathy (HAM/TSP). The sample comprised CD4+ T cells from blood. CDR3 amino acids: CASSFYICSASGQINTGELFF.